This passage covers 24 T cell receptor beta chains from one sample sequenced in a study of blood T cell repertoires in COVID-19. Sequenced by immunoSEQ multiplex PCR; TCRdb stores in-frame clones only, minus some. The sample lists over 130,000 clones, around 80% occurring once. The sample taken for sequencing was peripheral blood. Source of these receptors: a woman aged 80 or over with active or convalescent COVID-19.

The rearrangement uses TRBV27 and TRBJ1-4, with 8 bases that match TRBD1. The germline CDR1 and CDR2 sequences are MNHEY and SMNVEV (reference sequence). Germline trimming cut 3 bases from V and 7 bases from J; bases unmatched to any gene: 4. This CDR3 is 14 amino acids long. This CDR3 is CASSLRDRSEKLFF. The CDR3 DNA reads as TGTGCCAGCAGTTTGCGGGACAGGAGTGAAAAACTGTTTTTT.

Concerning this clone: One end of the junction varies from germline; a read error may be responsible. The chain is built from TRBV7-7 and TRBJ2-1, with TRBD2 matching 7 bases. Per the germline V gene, CDR1 is SSHAT and CDR2 is FNYEAQ (reference sequence). The CDR3 has 15 residues. The DNA of the CDR3 is TGTGCTAGCAGCTTAGTTTCTAGCGGTTACAATGAGCAGTTCTTC. Protein: CASSLVSSGYNEQFF.

The rearrangement joins TRBV5-1 to TRBJ1-4; D unresolved. This CDR3 spans 15 amino acids. Trimming cost V 1 base and J 8 bases, with 15 bases left between them. Germline CDR1 is SGHRS and CDR2 is YFSETQ. CDR3 in DNA: TGCGCCAGCAGCTTGTTGAGCGGGGTTGAGGAAAAACTGTTTTTT. This encodes CASSLLSGVEEKLFF. The full variable domain, with the rest looked up from reference TRBV5-1 and TRBJ1-4, is KAGVTQTPRYLIKTRGQQVTLSCSPISGHRSVSWYQQTPGQGLQFLFEYFSETQRNKGNFPGRFSGRQFSNSRSEMNVSTLELGDSALYLCASSLLSGVEEKLFFGSGTQLSVL.

The gene calls are TRBV2 and TRBJ1-2; D might be TRBD1 (6 bases). Trimming removed 3 bases at V and 5 bases at J, with 10 bases between. Per germline, CDR1 SNHLY and CDR2 FYNNEI. The CDR3 is made up of 13 amino acids. The CDR3 is CASSEDRVYGYTF. The CDR3 DNA follows: TGTGCCAGCAGTGAGGACAGAGTATATGGCTACACCTTC.

This sequence joins TRBV5-6 and TRBJ2-7, with 7 bases matching TRBD2. CDR3 length: 14 residues. Germline lookup yields CDR1 SGHDT and CDR2 YYEEEE. V dropped 0 bases and J dropped 0; count of bases not matched to a gene: 0. The CDR3 reads CASSLAGGSYEQYF. Written as DNA, the CDR3 is TGTGCCAGCAGCTTGGCGGGGGGCTCCTACGAGCAGTACTTC.

V gene TRBV19 combines with J gene TRBJ1-4; D is ambiguous. V lost 8 bases, J lost 8 bases, and 12 bases lay in between. Germline V gives CDR1 LNHDA, CDR2 SQIVND (reference sequence). The CDR3 is 12 amino acids. CDR3 region: CASGGKLEKLFF. DNA of the CDR3: TGTGCCAGTGGAGGGAAATTGGAAAAACTGTTTTTT.

This clone was picked up a small number of times. Different DNA sequences within this sample yield the same CDR3. The chain uses TRBV5-1 and TRBJ2-7; D remains ambiguous. CDR3 size: 12 residues. V lost 0 bases and J lost 4, with 5 bases in between. Germline lookup yields CDR1 SGHRS and CDR2 YFSETQ. DNA for the CDR3: TGCGCCAGCAGCTTGGGAGGATACGAGCAGTACTTC. It translates to CASSLGGYEQYF.

The rearrangement uses TRBV7-9 and TRBJ2-2; TRBD2 matches at 7 bases. This CDR3 has 16 amino acids. CDR1 SEHNR and CDR2 FQNEAQ come from the germline V gene (reference sequence). V dropped 4 bases and J dropped 3; count of bases not matched to a gene: 8. The CDR3 DNA is TGTGCCAGCAGCTATACCCGGGCGGGGGACACCGGGGAGCTGTTTTTT. Its protein is CASSYTRAGDTGELFF.

V usage is TRBV11-2 and J usage is TRBJ2-7; perhaps TRBD2 as D (6 bases). Germline CDR1 and CDR2: SGHAT and FQNNGV. The CDR3 spans 14 residues. The V gene lost 1 base and the J gene lost 3 bases, with 10 bases spanning the gap. CDR3 nucleotides: TGTGCCAGCAGCTTAGTGCGGGGTGGCTACGAGCAGTACTTC. Protein: CASSLVRGGYEQYF.

The chain has TRBV7-9 and TRBJ1-1; 7 bases align to TRBD1. With 5 bases clipped from V and 2 bases from J, the junction kept 11 bases outside the gene matches. The germline CDR1 and CDR2 sequences are SEHNR and FQNEAQ (reference sequence). There are 16 residues in the CDR3. CDR3 DNA sequence: TGTGCCAGCAGCACCCGGACAGGACGAGACAACACTGAAGCTTTCTTT. Protein: CASSTRTGRDNTEAFF.

The sample holds a few counts of this clone. J is TRBJ1-1 and V is TRBV28, with 11 bases lining up with TRBD1. V trimming: 3 bases; J trimming: 5 bases; junction bases outside the gene matches: 8. CDR3 length: 16 amino acids. The germline CDR1 and CDR2 sequences are MDHEN and SYDVKM. As DNA, the CDR3 is TGTGCCAGCAGTTTCTGGTCCGGGACAGGGGGGACTGAAGCTTTCTTT. Translation gives CASSFWSGTGGTEAFF.

The V call is TRBV11-3, the J call TRBJ2-2; TRBD2 might be the D (5 bases). V was pared by 2 bases and J by 2 bases, with 12 bases between. Germline V gene lookup returns CDR1 SGHNT and CDR2 YENEEA. This CDR3 spans 16 amino acids. CDR3 loop: CASSLRGSFNTGELFF. The CDR3, as DNA: TGTGCCAGCAGCTTAAGAGGGTCATTCAACACCGGGGAGCTGTTTTTT.

This clone was counted a single time. The chain uses TRBV10-3 and TRBJ2-3; 16 bases agree with TRBD2. Germline loops: CDR1 ENHRY, CDR2 SYGVKD. The trim removed 2 bases at V and 3 bases at J, leaving 2 bases unmatched. This CDR3 has 17 amino acids. The CDR3 DNA is TGTGCCATCAGTGAGGGGACTAGCGGGGGGGCAACAGATACGCAGTATTTT. This gives the protein CAISEGTSGGATDTQYF.

DNA for the CDR3: TGTGCCAGCAGCCTATCCTCCCCGGGGGGGCAAGATACGCAGTATTTT. This translates into CASSLSSPGGQDTQYF. The V call is TRBV11-3, the J call TRBJ2-3; TRBD2 matches 8 bases. CDR3 length: 16 residues. Unmatched junction bases numbered 12, after V lost 5 bases and J lost 5 bases. CDR1 SGHNT and CDR2 YENEEA come from the germline V gene.

V gene TRBV28 combines with J gene TRBJ2-7; D unresolved. The CDR3 spans 15 residues. CDR1 and CDR2 (germline): MDHEN, SYDVKM. The ends were cut back, 7 bases at V and 0 bases at J, with 16 bases in the middle. For the CDR3, the DNA is TGTGCCAGCACAACCCGGTGGAGTATCTCCTACGAGCAGTACTTC. It is translated as CASTTRWSISYEQYF. The full variable domain, in which reference TRBV28 and TRBJ2-7 provide the parts outside the CDR3, is DVKVTQSSRYLVKRTGEKVFLECVQDMDHENMFWYRQDPGLGLRLIYFSYDVKMKEKGDIPEGYSVSREKKERFSLILESASTNQTSMYLCASTTRWSISYEQYFGPGTRLTVT.

The V and J genes are TRBV19 and TRBJ2-5; 8 nucleotides match TRBD2. The CDR3 is 16 residues long. Germline V gene sequence: CDR1 LNHDA, CDR2 SQIVND (reference sequence). V dropped 1 base and J dropped 1; count of bases not matched to a gene: 5. CDR3 bases: TGTGCCAGTAGTATAGGGTCCGGGGGGGGCCAAGAGACCCAGTACTTC. Residues: CASSIGSGGGQETQYF. Looking up the rest from reference TRBV19 and TRBJ2-5 gives the full variable domain: DGGITQSPKYLFRKEGQNVTLSCEQNLNHDAMYWYRQDPGQGLRLIYYSQIVNDFQKGDIAEGYSVSREKKESFPLTVTSAQKNPTAFYLCASSIGSGGGQETQYFGPGTRLLVL.

The rearrangement uses TRBV5-5 and TRBJ1-6; D is perhaps TRBD1 (5 bases). CDR3 length: 15 amino acids. V lost 4 bases, J lost 7 bases, and 15 bases lay in between. Germline V gives CDR1 SGHKS, CDR2 YYEKEE (reference sequence). The CDR3 loop reads CASSPETAENSPLHF. As DNA, the CDR3 is TGTGCCAGCAGCCCCGAGACAGCAGAAAATTCACCCCTCCACTTT.

J is TRBJ1-1 and V is TRBV12-3 or TRBV12-4, with D possibly being TRBD1 (5 bases). The length of the CDR3 is 12 residues. V was shortened by 7 bases and J by 6 bases, with 12 bases between the two germline ends. Written as DNA, the CDR3 is TGTGCCAGCATCCAAAAGGGGTCTGAAGCTTTCTTT. This codes for CASIQKGSEAFF.

This clone was seen a handful of times. This chain links TRBV6-1 with TRBJ2-3; 9 nucleotides align to TRBD1. Germline CDR1 and CDR2: MNHNS and SASEGT. Trimming took 6 bases from V and 3 from J; bases not matched to a gene: 4. The CDR3 covers 14 residues. CDR3 sequence reads: CASRRTGETDTQYF. The CDR3 DNA reads TGTGCCAGCAGAAGGACAGGGGAAACAGATACGCAGTATTTT.

This clone was detected a few times. V and J are TRBV18 and TRBJ1-1, with TRBD1 as a possible D gene (6 bases). Germline V gene data show CDR1 as KGHSH and CDR2 as LQKENI. Trimming pared 4 bases from V and 8 bases from J, leaving 11 bases between. The CDR3 runs to 12 residues. CDR3 loop: CASSQGTGEAFF. The CDR3 nucleotides are TGTGCCAGCTCACAAGGAACAGGGGAAGCTTTCTTT.

There are a few counts of this clone. The chain combines TRBV6-5 with TRBJ2-1, with D maybe TRBD1 (6 bases). The V end lost 7 bases, the J end lost 2 bases, and 15 bases lay between the germline ends. Germline lookup yields CDR1 MNHEY and CDR2 SVGAGI. This CDR3 is 15 amino acids long. The CDR3 loop reads CASTISQGPYNEQFF. CDR3 in DNA: TGTGCCAGCACCATTTCACAGGGACCCTACAATGAGCAGTTCTTC.

The rearrangement joins TRBV29-1 to TRBJ1-3, with D uncertain. CDR1 and CDR2 from the germline V gene are SQVTM and ANQGSEA. V lost 5 bases and J 3 bases, leaving 11 bases between the germline ends. The CDR3 loop spans 13 amino acids. Here the CDR3 DNA reads TGCAGCGTTAGCAGGCCTAATGGAAACACCATATATTTT. Its translation: CSVSRPNGNTIYF.

This chain links TRBV4-3 with TRBJ1-6, with no clear D. The V end lost 0 bases, the J end lost 6 bases, and 9 bases lay between the germline ends. CDR3 length: 15 amino acids. Per germline, CDR1 LGHNA and CDR2 YSLEER. For the CDR3, the DNA is TGCGCCAGCAGCCAAGACAGACTCACTAATTCACCCCTCCACTTT. Amino acid sequence: CASSQDRLTNSPLHF.

The chain combines TRBV28 with TRBJ2-1; the D is unclear. From germline, CDR1 is MDHEN and CDR2 SYDVKM. The CDR3 spans 15 residues. V shed 4 bases and J shed 5 bases, with 15 bases lying between them. CDR3 in DNA: TGTGCCAGCAGTTACTCTTTGCAACGGGACAATGAGCAGTTCTTC. Its protein product is CASSYSLQRDNEQFF.